This T cell receptor (beta chain) was captured in a study of blood T cell repertoires in COVID-19. Study-wide context: Samples came from the United States, Italy and Spain, spanning acute and convalescent COVID-19.

This CDR3 comprises 15 residues. V shed 2 bases and J shed 0 bases, with 8 bases lying between them. Germline CDR1 is SGHKS and CDR2 is YYEKEE (reference sequence). TCRdb's copy holds only in-frame clones and misses some; the assay was immunoSEQ multiplex PCR. The repertoire has about 80,000 clones, roughly 82% of them found once; the top ten carry less than 25%. The receptor comes from a human donor in a cohort sampled during active COVID-19. V usage is TRBV5-5 and J usage is TRBJ1-4; D is unclear. The sample consisted of peripheral blood. CDR3 DNA sequence: TGTGCCAGCAGCTTTAGGAGATCAACTAATGAAAAACTGTTTTTT. Amino acids: CASSFRRSTNEKLFF.